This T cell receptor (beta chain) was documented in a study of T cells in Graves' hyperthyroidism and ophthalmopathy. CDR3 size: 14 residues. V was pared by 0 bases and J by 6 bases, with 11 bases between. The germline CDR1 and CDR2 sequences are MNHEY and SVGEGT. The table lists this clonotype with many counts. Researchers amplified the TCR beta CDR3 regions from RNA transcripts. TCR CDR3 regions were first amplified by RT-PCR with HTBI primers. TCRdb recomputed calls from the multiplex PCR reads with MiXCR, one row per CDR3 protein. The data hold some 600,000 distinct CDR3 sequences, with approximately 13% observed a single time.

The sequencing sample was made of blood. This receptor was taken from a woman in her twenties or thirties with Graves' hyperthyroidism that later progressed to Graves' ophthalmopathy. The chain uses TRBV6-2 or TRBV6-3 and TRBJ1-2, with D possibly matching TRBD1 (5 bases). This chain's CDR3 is CASSYSSQGHGYTF. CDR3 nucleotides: TGTGCCAGCAGTTACTCGAGTCAGGGCCATGGCTACACCTTC.